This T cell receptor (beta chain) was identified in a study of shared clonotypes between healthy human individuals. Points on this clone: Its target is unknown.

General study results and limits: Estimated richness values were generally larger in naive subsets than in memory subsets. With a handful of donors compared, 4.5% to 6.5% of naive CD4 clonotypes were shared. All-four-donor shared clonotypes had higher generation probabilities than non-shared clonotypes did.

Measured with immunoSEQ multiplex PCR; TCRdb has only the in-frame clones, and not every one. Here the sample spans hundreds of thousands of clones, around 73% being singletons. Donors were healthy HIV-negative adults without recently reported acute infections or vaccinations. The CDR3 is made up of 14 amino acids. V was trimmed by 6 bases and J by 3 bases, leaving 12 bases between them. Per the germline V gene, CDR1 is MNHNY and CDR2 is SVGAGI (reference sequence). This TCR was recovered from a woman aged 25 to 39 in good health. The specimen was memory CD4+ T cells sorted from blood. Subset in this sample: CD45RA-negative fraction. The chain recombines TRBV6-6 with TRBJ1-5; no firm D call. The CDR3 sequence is CASRTGNNNQPQHF. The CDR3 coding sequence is TGTGCCAGCAGGACCGGGAACAACAATCAGCCCCAGCATTTT.